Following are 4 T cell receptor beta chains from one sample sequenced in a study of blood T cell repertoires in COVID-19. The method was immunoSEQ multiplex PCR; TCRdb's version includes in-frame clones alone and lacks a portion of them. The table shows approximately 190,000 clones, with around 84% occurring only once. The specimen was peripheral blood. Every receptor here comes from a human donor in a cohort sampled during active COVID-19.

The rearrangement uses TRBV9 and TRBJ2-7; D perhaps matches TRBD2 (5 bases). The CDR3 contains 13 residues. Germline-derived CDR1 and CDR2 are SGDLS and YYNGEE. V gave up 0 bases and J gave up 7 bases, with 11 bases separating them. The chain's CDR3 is CASSVERVVEQYV. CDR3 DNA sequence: TGTGCCAGCAGCGTAGAGAGGGTCGTGGAGCAGTACGTC.

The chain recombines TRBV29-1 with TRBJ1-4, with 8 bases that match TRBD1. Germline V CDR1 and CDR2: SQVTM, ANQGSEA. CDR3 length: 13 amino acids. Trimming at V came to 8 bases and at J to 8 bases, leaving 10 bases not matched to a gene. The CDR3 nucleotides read TGCAGCTCCCGCGGACAGGGAAGCGAAAAACTGTTTTTT. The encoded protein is CSSRGQGSEKLFF.

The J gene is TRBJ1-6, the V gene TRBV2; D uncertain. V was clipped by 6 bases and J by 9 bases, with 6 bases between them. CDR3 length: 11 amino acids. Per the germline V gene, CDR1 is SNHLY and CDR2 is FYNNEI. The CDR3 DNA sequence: TGTGCCAGCAGATATTCTTCACCCCTCCACTTT. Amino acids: CASRYSSPLHF.

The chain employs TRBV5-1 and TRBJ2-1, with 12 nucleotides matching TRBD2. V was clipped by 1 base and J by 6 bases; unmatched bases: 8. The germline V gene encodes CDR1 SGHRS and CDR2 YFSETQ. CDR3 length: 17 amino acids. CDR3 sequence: CASSLRLAGADPNEQFF. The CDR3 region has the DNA TGCGCCAGCAGCTTGCGACTAGCGGGGGCCGACCCCAATGAGCAGTTCTTC.